This T cell receptor (beta chain) was captured in a study of blood T cells in healthy people across ages. For the study at large: About one barcoded TCR beta cDNA was captured per two T cells. Whole-study results and caveats: More naive CD4+ cells and higher diversity marked long-lived donors relative to aged donors.

Primers used in a second PCR of about 7 to 12 cycles were a sample-barcoded 5' primer and a J-beta primer mix. TCRdb analysed the 5' RACE reads with MiXCR anew, one entry per CDR3 protein. Among about 970,000 distinct CDR3 sequences listed, roughly 47% were seen once. V lost 5 bases and J lost 4; bases outside the gene matches: 11. The CDR3 runs 16 residues. This clonotype showed up just a few times. What it binds is unknown. The sequence derives from a woman aged 55-75 years in good health. This chain uses TRBV12-3 or TRBV12-4 with TRBJ2-1; the match to TRBD2 covers 7 bases. The sequencing input was blood. The CDR3 region has the DNA TGTGCCAGCAGTCCCCTCTATAGTAGCGGGTACAATGAGCAGTTCTTC. This codes for CASSPLYSSGYNEQFF.